These T cell receptor beta chains were read from a single sample in a study of cytomegalovirus exposure and HLA in healthy donors. Measured with immunoSEQ multiplex PCR; TCRdb has only the in-frame clones, and not every one. The sample lists under 200,000 clones; roughly four fifths were seen once. Sequencing was done on a sample of PBMCs. The receptors were gathered from a woman between 40 and 55 years old in good health and CMV-seronegative. The CDR3 runs from the conserved cysteine through the conserved F or W.

j_call: TRBJ1-1
v_call: TRBV7-9
cdr3_aa: CASRPKITGSPMNTEAFF

j_call: TRBJ1-5
v_call: TRBV18
cdr3_aa: CASSSAPTALYSNQPQHF

j_call: TRBJ1-2
v_call: TRBV4-1
cdr3_aa: CASSLNPTENNYGYTF

j_call: TRBJ2-3
v_call: TRBV20-1
cdr3_aa: CSALQGFTQYF

j_call: TRBJ1-1
v_call: TRBV5-6
cdr3_aa: CASSPWARNTEAFF

j_call: TRBJ1-2
v_call: TRBV28
cdr3_aa: CASSLVQAPGYTF

j_call: TRBJ1-2
v_call: TRBV5-1
cdr3_aa: CASSPQQGAPYGYTF

j_call: TRBJ1-1
v_call: TRBV6-1
cdr3_aa: CASRDRGTEAFF

j_call: TRBJ2-1
v_call: TRBV5-1
cdr3_aa: CASSLAGRLAGGHHEQFF

j_call: TRBJ2-1
v_call: TRBV7-2
cdr3_aa: CASSKTSGDSYNEQFF

j_call: TRBJ2-7
v_call: TRBV19
cdr3_aa: CASSIVGRGEQYF

j_call: TRBJ2-1
v_call: TRBV28
cdr3_aa: CASSFPTLSSYNEQFF

j_call: TRBJ2-5
v_call: TRBV7-9
cdr3_aa: CASSPLAPQETQYF

j_call: TRBJ2-3
v_call: TRBV6-1
cdr3_aa: CATQAGAPPDTQYF

j_call: TRBJ1-5
v_call: TRBV15
cdr3_aa: CATSRGLVSNQPQHF

j_call: TRBJ2-7
v_call: TRBV18
cdr3_aa: CASSPQGAYEQYF

j_call: TRBJ1-5
v_call: TRBV5-6
cdr3_aa: CAGSPQGNQPQHF

j_call: TRBJ2-2
v_call: TRBV27
cdr3_aa: CASSQEGQLSGELFF

j_call: TRBJ2-1
v_call: TRBV21-1
cdr3_aa: CASKTGQGQYNEQFF

j_call: TRBJ1-3
v_call: TRBV6-5
cdr3_aa: CASRRGLSAGNTIYF

j_call: TRBJ2-7
v_call: TRBV6-1
cdr3_aa: CASSEGLAGGAYEQYF

j_call: TRBJ2-2
v_call: TRBV4-1
cdr3_aa: CASNRPYTGELFF

j_call: TRBJ2-5
v_call: TRBV7-8
cdr3_aa: CASSLVPSGGELVQYF

j_call: TRBJ2-3
v_call: TRBV7-9
cdr3_aa: CASSSPGLAGASTDTQYF

j_call: TRBJ1-1
v_call: TRBV20-1
cdr3_aa: CSARTGTVAFF

j_call: TRBJ2-7
v_call: TRBV11-2
cdr3_aa: CASSLDRGSSYEQYF

j_call: TRBJ1-3
v_call: TRBV7-2
cdr3_aa: CASSPGRRQVGNTIYF

j_call: TRBJ1-1
v_call: TRBV5-1
cdr3_aa: CASSSQTNTEAFF

j_call: TRBJ2-7
v_call: TRBV2
cdr3_aa: CARGGTGYEQYF

j_call: TRBJ1-1
v_call: TRBV5-1
cdr3_aa: CASTGRGDDTEAFF

j_call: TRBJ2-5
v_call: TRBV5-1
cdr3_aa: CASSYAGKGWGETQYF

j_call: TRBJ1-2
v_call: TRBV28
cdr3_aa: CASSLYQPGSQKDYTF

j_call: TRBJ1-6
v_call: TRBV6-1
cdr3_aa: CASSETRSSYNSPLHF

j_call: TRBJ1-6
v_call: TRBV19
cdr3_aa: CASSSQGYNSPLHF

j_call: TRBJ1-2
v_call: TRBV28
cdr3_aa: CASHTLGPGVGYTF

j_call: TRBJ1-4
v_call: TRBV6-6
cdr3_aa: CASSPAGQFEKLFF

j_call: TRBJ1-1
v_call: TRBV5-1
cdr3_aa: CASSLRGGASGEAFF

j_call: TRBJ1-4
v_call: TRBV7-9
cdr3_aa: CASSSRGERSEKLFF

j_call: TRBJ2-5
v_call: TRBV14
cdr3_aa: CASSPGGGTVQETQYF

j_call: TRBJ2-5
v_call: TRBV6-6
cdr3_aa: CASTPKRTQETQYF

j_call: TRBJ2-2
v_call: TRBV15
cdr3_aa: CATSRGGGGGSGELFF

j_call: TRBJ2-3
v_call: TRBV7-9
cdr3_aa: CASSSQQGETDTQYF

j_call: TRBJ1-2
v_call: TRBV2
cdr3_aa: CASRSTGGDYGYTF

j_call: TRBJ2-1
v_call: TRBV10-2
cdr3_aa: CASSESSGLMGGEQFF

j_call: TRBJ1-2
v_call: TRBV5-4
cdr3_aa: CASTYSGGGNGYTF

j_call: TRBJ1-2
v_call: TRBV5-1
cdr3_aa: CASSGPTGFYGYTF

j_call: TRBJ2-7
v_call: TRBV5-1
cdr3_aa: CASSLGQGAYEQYF

j_call: TRBJ2-7
v_call: TRBV6-6
cdr3_aa: CASSYSEGEQYF

j_call: TRBJ2-6
v_call: TRBV6-1
cdr3_aa: CASRTGDGANVLTF

j_call: TRBJ1-1
v_call: TRBV7-8
cdr3_aa: CASSRTGGAMNTEAFF

j_call: TRBJ2-7
v_call: TRBV7-9
cdr3_aa: CASSLTGGSYEQYF

j_call: TRBJ2-3
v_call: TRBV7-7
cdr3_aa: CASRLDWTSTDTQYF

j_call: TRBJ2-4
v_call: TRBV6-1
cdr3_aa: CASSEQGSKNIQYF

j_call: TRBJ2-3
v_call: TRBV5-4
cdr3_aa: CASSLEPFAGGSDTQYF

j_call: TRBJ2-5
v_call: TRBV5-1
cdr3_aa: CASSVQGARETQYF

j_call: TRBJ2-2
v_call: TRBV27
cdr3_aa: CASSSRTVNTGELFF

j_call: TRBJ2-5
v_call: TRBV25-1
cdr3_aa: CASTPSGQGVETQYF

j_call: TRBJ2-7
v_call: TRBV7-2
cdr3_aa: CASSFLVGRWGKHEQYF

j_call: TRBJ1-1
v_call: TRBV10-3
cdr3_aa: CAISENTGRVTEAFF

j_call: TRBJ2-1
v_call: TRBV9
cdr3_aa: CASAGTSGGSSYNEQFF